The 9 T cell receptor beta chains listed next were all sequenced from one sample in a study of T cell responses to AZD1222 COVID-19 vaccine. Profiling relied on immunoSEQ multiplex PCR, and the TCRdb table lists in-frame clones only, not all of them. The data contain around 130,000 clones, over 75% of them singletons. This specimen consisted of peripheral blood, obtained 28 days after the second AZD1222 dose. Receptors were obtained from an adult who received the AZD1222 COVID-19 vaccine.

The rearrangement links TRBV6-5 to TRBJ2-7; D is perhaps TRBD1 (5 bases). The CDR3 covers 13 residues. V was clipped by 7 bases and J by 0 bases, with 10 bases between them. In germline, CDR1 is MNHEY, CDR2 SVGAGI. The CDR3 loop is CASTAGNSYEQYF. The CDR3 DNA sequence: TGTGCCAGCACGGCAGGGAACTCCTACGAGCAGTACTTC.

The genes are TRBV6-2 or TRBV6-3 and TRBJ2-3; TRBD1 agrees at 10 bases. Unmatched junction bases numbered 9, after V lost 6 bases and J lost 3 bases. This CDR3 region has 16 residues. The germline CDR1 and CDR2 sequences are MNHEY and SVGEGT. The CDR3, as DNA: TGTGCCAGCAGCTCCTCGGACAGGGGGACGACAGATACGCAGTATTTT. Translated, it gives CASSSSDRGTTDTQYF.

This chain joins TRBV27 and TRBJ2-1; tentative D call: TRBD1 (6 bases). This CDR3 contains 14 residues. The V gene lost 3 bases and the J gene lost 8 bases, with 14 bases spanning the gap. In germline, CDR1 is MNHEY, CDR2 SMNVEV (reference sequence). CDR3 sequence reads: CASSFDRRLDEQFF. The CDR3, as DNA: TGTGCCAGCAGTTTTGACAGGCGACTGGATGAGCAGTTCTTC.

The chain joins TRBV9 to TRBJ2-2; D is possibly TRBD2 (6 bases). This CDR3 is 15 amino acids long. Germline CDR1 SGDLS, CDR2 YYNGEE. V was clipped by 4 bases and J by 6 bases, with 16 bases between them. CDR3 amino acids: CASSNSGILPGELFF. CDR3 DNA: TGTGCCAGCAGCAATAGCGGCATTCTCCCCGGGGAGCTGTTTTTT.

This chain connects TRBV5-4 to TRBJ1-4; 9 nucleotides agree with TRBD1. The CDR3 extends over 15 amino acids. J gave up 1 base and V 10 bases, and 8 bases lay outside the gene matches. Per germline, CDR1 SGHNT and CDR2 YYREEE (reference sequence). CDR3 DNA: TGTGCCCTCTGGACAGGGGCCCGAACTAATGAAAAACTGTTTTTT. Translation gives CALWTGARTNEKLFF. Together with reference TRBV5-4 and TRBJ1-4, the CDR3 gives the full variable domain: ETGVTQSPTHLIKTRGQQVTLRCSSQSGHNTVSWYQQALGQGPQFIFQYYREEENGRGNFPPRFSGLQFPNYSSELNVNALELDDSALYLCALWTGARTNEKLFFGSGTQLSVL.

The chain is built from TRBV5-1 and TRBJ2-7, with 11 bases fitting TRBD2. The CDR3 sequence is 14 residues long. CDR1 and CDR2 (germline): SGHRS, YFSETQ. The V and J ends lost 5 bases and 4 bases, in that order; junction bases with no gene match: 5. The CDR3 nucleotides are TGCGCCAGCAGAATAATAGCGGGAGGGTACGAGCAGTACTTC. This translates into CASRIIAGGYEQYF.

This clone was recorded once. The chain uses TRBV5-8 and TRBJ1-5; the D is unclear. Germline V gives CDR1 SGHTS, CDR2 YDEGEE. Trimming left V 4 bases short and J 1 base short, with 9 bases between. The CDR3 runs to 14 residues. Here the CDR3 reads CASSTGLSNQPQHF. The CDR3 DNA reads TGTGCCAGCAGCACGGGTTTGAGCAATCAGCCCCAGCATTTT.

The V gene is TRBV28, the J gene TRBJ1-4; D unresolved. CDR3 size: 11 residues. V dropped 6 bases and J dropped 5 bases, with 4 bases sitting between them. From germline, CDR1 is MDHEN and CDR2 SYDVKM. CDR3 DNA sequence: TGTGCCAGCAGGACAAATGAAAAACTGTTTTTT. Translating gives CASRTNEKLFF.

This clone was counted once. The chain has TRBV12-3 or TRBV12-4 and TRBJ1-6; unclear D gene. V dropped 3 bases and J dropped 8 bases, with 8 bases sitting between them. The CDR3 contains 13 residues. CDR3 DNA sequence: TGTGCCAGCAGTTTTCTAGCGGATTCACCCCTCCACTTT. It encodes CASSFLADSPLHF.